The rows below give T cell receptor beta chains drawn from one sample of a study of sequential checkpoint blockade in melanoma. TCRdb keeps only in-frame clones here, not all; method: immunoSEQ multiplex PCR. The data hold approximately 28,000 clones, with 70% to 90% observed a single time. The sample in question was CD8+ T cells sorted from blood (inferred from file names), obtained from a patient given nivolumab and ipilimumab in sequence. These receptors all stem from a human donor with melanoma. Each CDR3 is given with its conserved first and last residue. D genes are given only for firm matches. Expanded clones get a size class; other rows say once, few or many, or leave the size out.

D gene,J gene,clone size,V gene,CDR3 protein,CDR3 DNA
TRBD2,TRBJ2-3,NA,TRBV5-4,CASSLFASGHTDTQYF,TGTGCCAGCAGCTTGTTCGCTAGCGGACACACAGATACGCAGTATTTT
NA,TRBJ2-5,once,TRBV25-1,CASSPEEGAQRETQYF,TGTGCCAGCAGTCCGGAGGAGGGGGCGCAAAGGGAGACCCAGTACTTC
NA,TRBJ2-5,NA,TRBV2,CASSRLLQETQYF,TGTGCCAGCTCGAGACTACTTCAAGAGACCCAGTACTTC
NA,TRBJ2-1,NA,TRBV29-1,CSVEAGPSYNEQFF,TGCAGCGTTGAAGCAGGGCCGAGCTACAATGAGCAGTTCTTC
TRBD1,TRBJ1-2,few,TRBV28,CASSLFRVGRGGYTF,TGTGCCAGCAGTTTATTCAGGGTGGGCAGGGGGGGCTACACCTTC
NA,TRBJ2-3,once,TRBV30,CAWSRGVGTDTQYF,TGTGCCTGGAGTAGGGGTGTGGGCACAGATACGCAGTATTTT
TRBD1,TRBJ2-1,once,TRBV4-2,CASSQGGLDEQFF,TGTGCCAGCAGTCAAGGGGGCCTGGATGAGCAGTTCTTC
TRBD1,TRBJ2-7,few,TRBV19,CASSPGQGGQYF,TGTGCCAGTAGCCCCGGACAGGGCGGGCAGTACTTC
TRBD1,TRBJ1-6,once,TRBV7-6,CASSSGQGPNSPLHF,TGTGCCAGCAGCTCCGGACAGGGACCCAATTCACCCCTCCACTTT
TRBD1,TRBJ1-2,NA,TRBV19,CASSIIVVRGQVDYGYTF,TGCGCCAGTAGTATAATAGTCGTCAGGGGGCAAGTTGACTATGGCTACACCTTC
NA,TRBJ1-1,NA,TRBV19,CASSIGGGTEAFF,TGTGCCAGTAGTATAGGAGGAGGCACTGAAGCTTTCTTT
NA,TRBJ1-5,NA,TRBV27,CASSSGHVNQPQHF,TGTGCCAGCAGCTCTGGACACGTGAATCAGCCCCAGCATTTT
NA,TRBJ1-1,NA,TRBV9,CASSPRWGDTEAFF,TGTGCCAGCAGCCCCCGCTGGGGAGACACTGAAGCTTTCTTT
TRBD2,TRBJ2-7,NA,TRBV7-2,CASSSPGLASYEQYF,TGTGCCAGCAGCTCCCCGGGACTAGCGTCGTACGAGCAGTACTTC
TRBD2,TRBJ2-3,NA,TRBV13,CASSRTSGAAHTQYF,TGTGCCAGCAGCAGGACTAGCGGGGCAGCCCATACGCAGTATTTT
NA,TRBJ2-7,NA,TRBV28,CASSWGVYYEQYF,TGTGCCAGCAGTTGGGGAGTATACTACGAGCAGTACTTC
NA,TRBJ1-1,NA,TRBV9,CASSVATKGYTEAFF,TGTGCCAGCAGCGTAGCTACGAAGGGGTACACTGAAGCTTTCTTT
NA,TRBJ2-3,NA,TRBV2,CASSATSSGVYTDTQYF,TGTGCCAGCAGCGCTACGAGTTCAGGGGTTTATACAGATACGCAGTATTTT
NA,TRBJ1-1,NA,TRBV7-8,CASSNPQGRSTEAFF,TGTGCCAGCAGCAACCCTCAGGGAAGATCCACTGAAGCTTTCTTT
NA,TRBJ2-1,NA,TRBV29-1,CSVDGLVYNEQFF,TGCAGCGTTGATGGCCTAGTCTACAATGAGCAGTTCTTC
NA,TRBJ2-7,NA,TRBV29-1,CSVLTLLSYEQYF,TGCAGCGTCCTGACTTTATTATCCTACGAGCAGTACTTC
NA,TRBJ1-5,NA,TRBV27,CASSLQGRNQPQHF,TGTGCCAGCAGTTTGCAGGGTAGAAATCAGCCCCAGCATTTT
TRBD1,TRBJ1-2,NA,TRBV27,CASRTNNWTGAGLNGYTF,TGTGCCAGCAGAACGAACAATTGGACAGGGGCTGGCTTGAATGGCTACACCTTC
TRBD1,TRBJ1-1,NA,TRBV19,CASSIWTGNTEAFF,TGTGCCAGTAGTATATGGACAGGGAACACTGAAGCTTTCTTT
NA,TRBJ2-1,NA,TRBV7-3,CASSWARDFGEQFF,TGTGCCAGCAGCTGGGCCAGGGACTTCGGGGAGCAGTTCTTC
NA,TRBJ1-1,NA,TRBV9,CASSVGGRTEAFF,TGTGCCAGCAGCGTAGGTGGCCGCACTGAAGCTTTCTTT
TRBD1,TRBJ1-1,NA,TRBV10-3,CAISGTGGGGTEAFF,TGTGCCATCAGTGGCACAGGGGGCGGCGGCACTGAAGCTTTCTTT
NA,TRBJ1-3,NA,TRBV4-1,CASSQVRVDTIYF,TGCGCCAGCAGCCAAGTCCGGGTCGACACCATATATTTT
NA,TRBJ1-6,NA,TRBV14,CASSQGGLRSPLHF,TGTGCCAGCAGCCAAGGGGGGCTTCGGTCACCCCTCCACTTT
TRBD1,TRBJ2-1,NA,TRBV29-1,CSVTSGTGDYNEQFF,TGCAGCGTCACTTCCGGGACAGGAGACTACAATGAGCAGTTCTTC
NA,TRBJ2-5,NA,TRBV9,CASSVEGGQETQYF,TGTGCCAGCAGCGTAGAGGGGGGGCAAGAGACCCAGTACTTC
TRBD2,TRBJ2-1,once,TRBV19,CASEGPGLAGGRDEQFF,TGTGCCTCTGAAGGCCCGGGACTAGCGGGAGGGAGGGATGAGCAGTTCTTC
NA,TRBJ2-1,NA,TRBV6-6,CASSSFASNEQFF,TGTGCCAGCAGTTCCTTCGCTAGCAATGAGCAGTTCTTC
TRBD2,TRBJ2-3,NA,TRBV13,CASSLAGGQTDTQYF,TGTGCCAGCAGCTTGGCGGGAGGTCAAACAGATACGCAGTATTTT
NA,TRBJ2-3,NA,TRBV27,CASSFGLGGDTQYF,TGTGCCAGCAGTTTCGGGCTAGGGGGAGATACGCAGTATTTT
TRBD1,TRBJ1-1,NA,TRBV5-1,CASSGGTGVLGANTEAFF,TGCGCCAGCAGCGGGGGAACAGGGGTTTTGGGAGCGAACACTGAAGCTTTCTTT
NA,TRBJ1-5,few,TRBV19,CASSIVAYQPQHF,TGTGCCAGTAGTATAGTAGCTTATCAGCCCCAGCATTTT
TRBD1,TRBJ2-7,NA,TRBV27,CASSLSNRGYEQYF,TGTGCCAGCAGTTTATCGAACAGGGGCTACGAGCAGTACTTC
TRBD1,TRBJ1-6,NA,TRBV9,CASSVTGDAYNSPLHF,TGTGCCAGCAGCGTGACAGGGGACGCCTATAATTCACCCCTCCACTTT
NA,TRBJ2-7,NA,TRBV19,CASSPSGYGSYEQYF,TGTGCCAGTAGTCCAAGCGGGTACGGCTCCTACGAGCAGTACTTC
TRBD1,TRBJ1-2,NA,TRBV4-1,CASSPGTGNPYGYTF,TGCGCCAGCAGCCCAGGGACAGGGAACCCCTATGGCTACACCTTC
NA,TRBJ1-4,NA,TRBV6-6,CASSHAGAYREKLFF,TGTGCCAGCAGCCATGCAGGGGCGTATCGAGAAAAACTGTTTTTT
NA,TRBJ1-1,NA,TRBV25-1,CASRAGGALSGAFF,TGTGCCAGCAGGGCCGGGGGGGCCCTCTCAGGAGCTTTCTTT
TRBD2,TRBJ2-7,NA,TRBV4-3,CASSQDRLAGDEQYF,TGCGCCAGCAGCCAAGATAGACTAGCGGGCGACGAGCAGTACTTC
NA,TRBJ1-2,NA,TRBV11-1,CASSFTGELYGYTF,TGTGCCAGCAGCTTTACAGGAGAGCTCTATGGCTACACCTTC
TRBD1,TRBJ1-5,NA,TRBV6-1,CASSAGTGGFGNQPQHF,TGTGCCAGCAGTGCCGGGACAGGGGGGTTTGGCAATCAGCCCCAGCATTTT
NA,TRBJ2-3,NA,TRBV9,CASSVEIQGSTDTQYF,TGTGCCAGCAGCGTAGAAATCCAGGGATCCACAGATACGCAGTATTTT
NA,TRBJ2-3,NA,TRBV10-2,CASSDPPGGRDTQYF,TGCGCCAGCAGTGACCCCCCCGGAGGGCGAGATACGCAGTATTTT
NA,TRBJ2-7,NA,TRBV5-1,CASSLGGINYEQYF,TGCGCCAGCAGCTTGGGCGGGATTAACTACGAGCAGTACTTC
TRBD1,TRBJ1-1,NA,TRBV2,CASSGGQGFTEAFF,TGTGCCAGCAGTGGGGGACAGGGTTTCACTGAAGCTTTCTTT
TRBD2,TRBJ2-1,NA,TRBV7-2,CASSFASGGPLEQFF,TGTGCCAGCAGCTTCGCCAGCGGGGGGCCATTGGAGCAGTTCTTC
TRBD2,TRBJ2-3,NA,TRBV11-2,CASSSGTSGATDTQYF,TGTGCCAGCAGCTCAGGGACTAGTGGGGCCACAGATACGCAGTATTTT
NA,TRBJ2-5,NA,TRBV9,CASSGEDEQETQYF,TGTGCCAGCAGCGGGGAGGACGAGCAAGAGACCCAGTACTTC
TRBD1,TRBJ1-5,NA,TRBV19,CASRDEGARFDQPQHF,TGTGCCAGTAGGGATGAGGGGGCGAGGTTTGATCAGCCCCAGCATTTT